Listed here are 32 T cell receptor beta chains from one sample, sequenced in a study of cytomegalovirus exposure and HLA in healthy donors. Vbeta (60) and Jbeta (13) primers were used in the PCR. Assay used: immunoSEQ multiplex PCR; TCRdb lists only in-frame clones, some missing. The data contain under 90,000 clones, approximately 74% of them seen just once; the ten biggest clones take up about 9%. Sequenced material: PBMCs. The origin of the receptors is a man aged 40-55 years in good health and CMV-seropositive.

This clone has just a few counts. The sample contains more than one DNA sequence encoding this CDR3. V usage is TRBV9 and J usage is TRBJ2-3; perhaps TRBD2 as D (6 bases). The CDR3 loop spans 15 amino acids. Germline CDR1 SGDLS, CDR2 YYNGEE. V lost 0 bases and J lost 0, with 8 bases in between. The CDR3, as DNA: TGTGCCAGCAGCGTAGGGCTAGCGAGCACAGATACGCAGTATTTT. Translating it yields CASSVGLASTDTQYF.

J is TRBJ1-4 and V is TRBV7-2; D not resolved. CDR3 size: 16 residues. V gave up 6 bases and J gave up 6 bases, with 20 bases separating them. Per the germline V gene, CDR1 is SGHTA and CDR2 is FQGNSA. CDR3 in amino acids: CASSSTSGWRHEKLFF. The CDR3 DNA is TGTGCCAGCAGTTCGACCTCAGGTTGGCGTCATGAAAAACTGTTTTTT.

This clone was detected only a few times. V gene TRBV29-1 combines with J gene TRBJ2-7, with D perhaps matching TRBD2 (6 bases). Looked up from germline, CDR1 is SQVTM and CDR2 is ANQGSEA. The CDR3 runs to 16 residues. V dropped 1 base and J dropped 3 bases, with 19 bases sitting between them. The CDR3 here is CSVEGLGSSADYEQYF. The CDR3 bases are TGCAGCGTTGAAGGCCTGGGTTCTAGCGCCGACTACGAGCAGTACTTC.

CDR3 loop: CASSLGHANYGYTF. CDR3 nucleotides: TGTGCCAGCAGCTTGGGACACGCTAACTATGGCTACACCTTC. The chain carries TRBV5-6 and TRBJ1-2; no clear D. Trimming removed 0 bases from V and 0 bases from J, with 6 bases in between. This CDR3 region has 14 residues. Germline lookup yields CDR1 SGHDT and CDR2 YYEEEE.

The chain links TRBV19 to TRBJ2-3, with TRBD1 matching 10 bases. The germline CDR1 and CDR2 sequences are LNHDA and SQIVND (reference sequence). Trimming at V came to 7 bases and at J to 5 bases, leaving 12 bases not matched to a gene. This CDR3 is 16 amino acids long. CDR3 sequence: CASTTSPGQGIDTQYF. CDR3 bases: TGTGCCAGTACGACTTCCCCGGGACAGGGGATAGATACGCAGTATTTT.

The chain combines TRBV2 with TRBJ2-1; 9 positions agree with TRBD1. Germline CDR1 is SNHLY and CDR2 is FYNNEI. V trimming: 10 bases; J trimming: 6 bases; junction bases outside the gene matches: 7. The CDR3 has 13 amino acids. CDR3 DNA sequence: TGTGCCACCGGGACAGGGCTTGCCAATGAGCAGTTCTTC. This codes for CATGTGLANEQFF.

The count of this clone is one. This chain joins TRBV7-8 and TRBJ2-7, with 8 nucleotides matching TRBD1. CDR1 and CDR2 from the germline V gene are SGHVS and FQNEAQ. CDR3 size: 14 residues. Trimming cost V 1 base and J 2 bases; bases outside gene matches: 1. The CDR3 protein is CASSLGTGTYEQYF. The DNA of the CDR3 is TGTGCCAGCAGCTTAGGGACAGGGACCTACGAGCAGTACTTC. The full variable domain, its missing parts supplied by reference TRBV7-8 and TRBJ2-7, is GAGVSQSPRYKVAKRGQDVALRCDPISGHVSLFWYQQALGQGPEFLTYFQNEAQLDKSGLPSDRFFAERPEGSVSTLKIQRTQQEDSAVYLCASSLGTGTYEQYFGPGTRLTVT.

The chain uses TRBV25-1 and TRBJ1-4; 10 bases are shared with TRBD1. CDR3 length: 16 amino acids. The V and J ends lost 2 bases and 5 bases, in that order; junction bases with no gene match: 5. CDR1 is MGHDK, CDR2 SYGVNS, per germline. Here the CDR3 reads CASSEGTGAANEKLFF. The CDR3 nucleotides read TGTGCCAGCAGTGAAGGGACAGGGGCCGCCAATGAAAAACTGTTTTTT.

The rearrangement links TRBV4-1 to TRBJ1-6; 8 bases agree with TRBD1. With V trimmed by 4 bases and J by 8 bases, 10 bases remained unmatched. CDR1 is MGHRA, CDR2 YSYEKL, per germline. The CDR3 has 16 amino acids. CDR3 protein: CASSRRTGQGDSPLHF. CDR3 bases: TGCGCCAGCAGCCGCCGAACCGGACAGGGAGATTCACCCCTCCACTTT.

Comment on this clone: The same CDR3 arises from other DNA sequences in this sample as well. The V call is TRBV19, the J call TRBJ1-1, with 8 bases identical to TRBD1. The germline V gene has CDR1 LNHDA and CDR2 SQIVND (reference sequence). After removal of 6 bases from V and 1 base from J, the junction contained 7 bases not matched to a gene. The CDR3 is made up of 15 amino acids. The CDR3 bases are TGTGCCAGTAGCCTGACCGGGACAGGGAACACTGAAGCTTTCTTT. Translating gives CASSLTGTGNTEAFF.

This sequence joins TRBV7-7 and TRBJ2-5; 12 bases map to TRBD2. Germline lookup yields CDR1 SSHAT and CDR2 FNYEAQ (reference sequence). The trim removed 5 bases at V and 0 bases at J, leaving 1 base unmatched. The CDR3 covers 15 residues. The CDR3 DNA follows: TGTGCCAGCAGCACTAGCGGGGGGTACCAAGAGACCCAGTACTTC. This translates into CASSTSGGYQETQYF.

The chain carries TRBV7-3 and TRBJ1-6; no firm D call. Trimming shortened V by 7 bases and J by 0 bases, and 16 bases separated the two germline ends. Germline V gene sequence: CDR1 SGHTA, CDR2 FQGTGA. The CDR3 has 17 residues. The CDR3 coding sequence is TGTGCCAGCATCAGCGAACCGTATAGCTCCTATAATTCACCCCTCCACTTT. Translated, it gives CASISEPYSSYNSPLHF. Together with reference TRBV7-3 and TRBJ1-6, the CDR3 gives the full variable domain: GAGVSQTPSNKVTEKGKYVELRCDPISGHTALYWYRQSLGQGPEFLIYFQGTGAADDSGLPNDRFFAVRPEGSVSTLKIQRTERGDSAVYLCASISEPYSSYNSPLHFGNGTRLTVT.

This clone was seen only a few times. The genes are TRBV12-5 and TRBJ2-1; TRBD2 matches at 8 bases. The CDR3 runs to 17 residues. The V gene's germline CDR1 is LGHNT and CDR2 FRNRAP. J was trimmed by 9 bases and V by 1 base; bases with no gene match: 14. The CDR3 nucleotides read TGTGCTAGTGGTTTGGGAAGACCGGGACTAGGCACGAGTGAGCAGTTCTTC. Its translation: CASGLGRPGLGTSEQFF.

The chain carries TRBV28 and TRBJ2-7, with TRBD2 matching over 9 bases. V shed 7 bases and J 4 bases; nucleotides not matched to a gene: 11. The germline V gene has CDR1 MDHEN and CDR2 SYDVKM. The CDR3 is 15 amino acids. This chain's CDR3 is CASTPGPAGGYEQYF. CDR3 sequence (DNA): TGTGCCAGCACGCCAGGTCCAGCGGGAGGATACGAGCAGTACTTC.

This chain uses TRBV2 with TRBJ2-2; 11 bases agree with TRBD2. Germline CDR1 reads SNHLY; CDR2 reads FYNNEI. This CDR3 region has 16 residues. V lost 2 bases to trimming and J lost 4 bases; unmatched junction nucleotides: 3. The CDR3, as DNA: TGTGCCAGCAGTGAAACTAGCGGGGGACCCACCGGGGAGCTGTTTTTT. Encoded protein: CASSETSGGPTGELFF.

V is TRBV7-2 and J is TRBJ1-5; TRBD1 might be the D (5 bases). The CDR3 length is 14 residues. The V and J ends lost 1 base and 7 bases respectively, with 11 bases between them. Germline-derived CDR1 and CDR2 are SGHTA and FQGNSA. DNA of the CDR3: TGTGCCAGCAGCTTAGGGCCGGGGGGGCAGCCCCAGCATTTT. Residues: CASSLGPGGQPQHF.

V gene TRBV4-1 combines with J gene TRBJ1-6; perhaps TRBD1 as D (6 bases). The ends were cut back, 0 bases at V and 10 bases at J, with 7 bases in the middle. The CDR3 is made up of 13 amino acids. The germline CDR1 and CDR2 sequences are MGHRA and YSYEKL. The CDR3 region is CASSQDQGSPLHF. CDR3 DNA: TGCGCCAGCAGCCAAGATCAGGGGTCACCCCTCCACTTT.

This clone came up once. V usage is TRBV25-1 and J usage is TRBJ2-5; maybe TRBD2 (6 bases). The CDR3 consists of 15 residues. CDR1 is MGHDK and CDR2 is SYGVNS in the germline V gene. V gave up 2 bases and J gave up 5 bases, with 15 bases separating them. The CDR3 DNA is TGTGCCAGCAGTGAAGGGGCGGGTGGGGGGGAGACCCAGTACTTC. Its protein product is CASSEGAGGGETQYF.

The chain is built from TRBV4-2 and TRBJ2-1, with unresolved D. Trimming removed 0 bases at V and 7 bases at J, with 10 bases between. CDR1 LGHNA and CDR2 YNFKEQ come from the germline V gene. The CDR3 extends over 14 amino acids. The chain's CDR3 is CASSQDRAANEQFF. DNA for the CDR3: TGTGCCAGCAGCCAAGATAGAGCCGCGAATGAGCAGTTCTTC.

The V gene is TRBV18, the J gene TRBJ1-2; TRBD1 agrees at 8 bases. In germline, CDR1 is KGHSH, CDR2 LQKENI. CDR3 length: 13 residues. Trimming at V came to 2 bases and at J to 6 bases, leaving 2 bases not matched to a gene. The CDR3 DNA follows: TGTGCCAGCTCACCAGACAGGGGAAATGGCTACACCTTC. It codes for CASSPDRGNGYTF.

The J gene is TRBJ2-2, the V gene TRBV10-3, with TRBD1 matching 8 bases. The CDR3 contains 11 residues. Per the germline V gene, CDR1 is ENHRY and CDR2 is SYGVKD. V was pared by 11 bases and J by 6 bases, with 2 bases of the junction left unmatched. The CDR3 loop reads CAGQGSGELFF. CDR3 DNA sequence: TGTGCCGGACAGGGCTCCGGGGAGCTGTTTTTT.

The genes are TRBV30 and TRBJ1-6, with D tentatively TRBD1 (6 bases). V lost 3 bases and J lost 9, with 15 bases in between. This CDR3 has 14 residues. CDR1 and CDR2 from the germline V gene are GTSNPN and SVGIG (reference sequence). CDR3 DNA: TGTGCCTGGAGGCGCGGGGGGCTGACTTCACCCCTCCACTTT. Amino acid sequence: CAWRRGGLTSPLHF.

This sequence joins TRBV9 and TRBJ2-2; TRBD2 is a possible D gene (7 bases). The CDR3 spans 16 residues. Germline V gives CDR1 SGDLS, CDR2 YYNGEE. V lost 0 bases and J 6 bases, leaving 15 bases between the germline ends. CDR3 protein: CASSVEGGYVAGELFF. CDR3 bases: TGTGCCAGCAGCGTAGAGGGGGGGTACGTGGCCGGGGAGCTGTTTTTT.

The gene calls are TRBV20-1 and TRBJ1-1; maybe TRBD1 (6 bases). This CDR3 spans 11 amino acids. The V end lost 6 bases, the J end lost 12 bases, and 17 bases lay between the germline ends. CDR1 DFQATT and CDR2 SNEGSKA come from the germline V gene (reference sequence). CDR3 nucleotide sequence: TGCAGTGCGGAAACAGGGTGCCTGACTTTCTTT. This codes for CSAETGCLTFF.

The rearrangement joins TRBV5-6 to TRBJ2-7; 9 nucleotides align to TRBD1. V lost 2 bases and J lost 4; bases outside the gene matches: 7. Germline V lookup: CDR1 SGHDT, CDR2 YYEEEE. This CDR3 has 15 residues. The CDR3 DNA is TGTGCCAGCAGCTTCGGGACAGGGTTTTCGTACGAGCAGTACTTC. The encoded protein is CASSFGTGFSYEQYF.

This clone showed up just a few times. This rearrangement joins TRBV7-9 to TRBJ2-7; TRBD1 aligns across 10 bases. The CDR3 extends over 15 amino acids. CDR1 and CDR2 (germline): SEHNR, FQNEAQ (reference sequence). Trimming cost V 5 bases and J 6 bases; bases outside gene matches: 10. CDR3 loop: CASSPKGQGLSEQYF. The CDR3 DNA reads as TGTGCCAGCAGCCCAAAGGGACAGGGGTTATCCGAGCAGTACTTC.

The rearrangement joins TRBV5-6 to TRBJ2-5, with 11 bases fitting TRBD2. The length of the CDR3 is 15 residues. V gave up 9 bases and J gave up 1 base; unmatched junction bases: 8. Germline CDR1 and CDR2: SGHDT and YYEEEE. In nucleotides, the CDR3 is TGTGCCACCTCCCGACTAGCGGGGATCCAAGAGACCCAGTACTTC. Translated, it gives CATSRLAGIQETQYF.

This clone was picked up one time. This sequence joins TRBV7-2 and TRBJ2-2; D is perhaps TRBD2 (5 bases). CDR1 is SGHTA and CDR2 is FQGNSA in the germline V gene. This CDR3 comprises 15 residues. V shed 1 base and J shed 4 bases, with 10 bases lying between them. The CDR3 DNA follows: TGTGCCAGCAGCTTAGATAGCGACGGCACCGGGGAGCTGTTTTTT. This codes for CASSLDSDGTGELFF.

This chain joins TRBV5-1 and TRBJ2-3; 8 bases align to TRBD2. CDR1 is SGHRS and CDR2 is YFSETQ in the germline V gene. CDR3 length: 16 residues. Unmatched junction bases numbered 10, after V lost 4 bases and J lost 3 bases. CDR3 in DNA: TGCGCCAGCAGCCCGTGGGCTAGCGGGCAAACAGATACGCAGTATTTT. It translates to CASSPWASGQTDTQYF.

Concerning this clone itself: The germline gene is not matched at one end of the junction; a read error may be the cause. The J gene is TRBJ1-4, the V gene TRBV6-1; 9 bases match TRBD1. Germline lookup yields CDR1 MNHNS and CDR2 SASEGT. The CDR3 totals 15 residues. The CDR3 is CASGEVTGGNEKLFF. Written as DNA, the CDR3 is TGTGCCAGCGGTGAAGTCACAGGGGGCAATGAAAAACTGTTTTTT.

The rearrangement joins TRBV5-4 to TRBJ2-3, with TRBD2 matching over 12 bases. Losses at the gene ends were 0 bases for V and 5 bases for J; bases not matched to a gene: 1. The CDR3 is 15 amino acids. Germline CDR1 reads SGHNT; CDR2 reads YYREEE (reference sequence). The CDR3 sequence is CASSLGLAGEDTQYF. The CDR3, as DNA: TGTGCCAGCAGCTTGGGACTAGCGGGAGAAGATACGCAGTATTTT.

The CDR3 reads CASNRGQGEEKLFF. The CDR3 nucleotides are TGTGCCAGCAATAGAGGACAGGGGGAGGAAAAACTGTTTTTT. J is TRBJ1-4 and V is TRBV9; 10 bases line up with TRBD1. The CDR3 sequence is 14 residues long. V gave up 6 bases and J gave up 8 bases; unmatched junction bases: 7. Germline V gene lookup returns CDR1 SGDLS and CDR2 YYNGEE.